This TCR beta chain was sequenced for a study of shared clonotypes between healthy human individuals (TCRdb year 2020). Broadly, across the study: The cohort included a few men and a couple of women between 18 and 49 years of age. To increase sequencing depth and limit assay-specific biases, TCR repertoire library preparation and sequencing were carried out by different laboratories using diverse techniques. Each donor's leukapheresis produced roughly between roughly 0.94 and 9.5 billion PBMCs. For each donor, CD4 naive and CD4 memory were each given three plates, CD8 naive was given two plates, and CD8 memory was given one plate. Blood TCR repertoires of a handful of healthy adults were deeply sequenced to estimate repertoire size and the extent of clonotype sharing between individuals.

Points the paper makes about the study in general: Compared with non-shared clonotypes, the clonotypes found in all four sorted-subset donors had higher generation probabilities. Based on pairwise subsampling, the degree of clonotype sharing among donors was expected to be affected by sequencing depth. Sampling was limited to blood, and TCR repertoires in tissue likely differ from TCR repertoires in blood. The small number of donors limited the genetic and exposure-history diversity represented. Even with the large sequencing depth, rarefaction of the sorted-subset datasets indicated that sequencing was incomplete. Estimated clonotype richness was generally larger for naive than for memory subsets. When a few donors were compared, the shared fraction of clonotypes was about 5% for naive CD4, 3.5% for naive CD8, about 2.4% for memory CD4, and roughly 0.4% for memory CD8.

TCR CDR3 regions were amplified from genomic DNA by multiplex PCR using the deep immunoSEQ assay. For each cell subset, the extracted genomic DNA was distributed evenly across all wells of several immunoSEQ 96-well plates, and each plate served as one replicate. For sorted subsets, each replicate PCR was loaded with 150 to 250 ng genomic DNA, equivalent to roughly 30,000 T cell genomes. Purified libraries were measured with a Qubit 3.0 fluorometer, size-checked on a Bioanalyzer 2100, and measured again with the KAPA Library Quantification kit. Each immunoSEQ 96-well plate was sequenced on its own single-read 150-cycle Illumina NextSeq 550 flow cell. Processing in the source paper ran as follows. Because only junctional sequences without quality scores were contained in the immunoSEQ output, filtering matching that applied to full-length reads could not be performed. To assign V/J genes and CDR3, sequences were annotated using PyIR, a Python wrapper for IgBLAST v1.9, with IMGT germline references. Reads with weak V/J assignments (E-value above 1e-6), missing CDR3, stop codons, out-of-frame junctions, or ambiguous translated residues were removed. A V3J clonotype was defined by an identical inferred V gene, J gene, and CDR3 amino acid sequence. The percentage overlap between two repertoires was calculated by dividing the number of shared unique clonotypes by the size of the smaller repertoire. Three approaches were used to assess repertoire richness: RTK rarefaction, the Chao1 estimator, and Recon v2.1 estimates of unobserved clonotypes. Generation probabilities for all TCRbeta clonotypes obtained by the gDNA method from a few donors were computed using OLGA. TCRdb took over this immuneACCESS table, retaining in-frame rearrangements with V and J assigned. Such tables are incomplete; in checked studies, under half of the missing clones stem from an unresolved V gene, and the remainder is unexplained. Clone size and V and J calls were adopted from that table, with D and trimming inferred from the DNA. The sample records approximately 1,500,000 clones, roughly 98% of which are singletons. 0.45% of the sample is taken by the ten largest.

The donors were healthy, HIV-negative adults who had no recently reported acute infections or vaccinations. All donors were Caucasian adults living in Nashville, Tennessee, USA. Magnetic negative selection was used to enrich CD4+ T cells, after which naive cells were positively selected on CD45RA and the negative fraction became the memory subset. Blood was collected by leukapheresis, and PBMCs were isolated by Ficoll-Histopaque density gradient centrifugation and then cryopreserved in liquid nitrogen vapor phase. Analytical flow cytometry was used to check the purity and quantity of every magnetically sorted T cell population. From each sorted fraction, genomic DNA was isolated and quantified by UV absorbance on a Nanodrop 2000c. The CDR3 measures 14 amino acids from cysteine to phenylalanine. Solely the CDR3 DNA is kept, with 42 bases framed from the first base. Cut back by 1 base and 0 bases, the V and J ends lie 5 bases apart. Via the germline V gene, CDR1 is SGHTA and CDR2 FQGNSA.

About this clone itself: No antigen is known for it. No base quality values were provided; no much bigger clone lies one nucleotide off. The sample contains more than one DNA sequence encoding this CDR3.

The material sequenced was naive CD4+ T cells sorted from blood. The cell subset or site label on this specimen signifies: CD45RA+ positively selected. Recombination linked TRBV7-2 to TRBJ2-3; the D gene is unclear. The sequence was collected from a man younger than 45 in good health. The CDR3 reads CASSLGTSTDTQYF. The sequenced DNA: TGTGCCAGCAGCTTAGGAACAAGCACAGATACGCAGTATTTT.